This T cell receptor (beta chain) was captured by sequencing in a study of regulatory T cells in long-lasting Graves disease. The V segment lost 3 bases and the J segment 0 bases; nucleotides outside the gene matches: 5. The V gene's germline CDR1 is DFQATT and CDR2 SNEGSKA (reference sequence). The CDR3 has 16 residues. Building of the TCR beta libraries involved iRepertoire HTBI primers and Arm-PCR of CDR3 regions. From the multiplex PCR reads, TCRdb called clonotypes with MiXCR, one entry per CDR3 protein. Seen here are more than 300,000 distinct CDR3 sequences, more than 20% observed once, and the top ten hold around 30%. Noted time point: persistent/refractory GD, antithyroid drugs over 5 years with positive TRAb. Generation of the TCR library employed RNA extracted from PBMCs. Enrollment of patients was through an endocrinology department in Xi'an, China.

The V call is TRBV20-1, the J call TRBJ2-6; TRBD2 aligns across 7 bases. The input for sequencing was peripheral blood mononuclear cells (PBMCs), taken when the disease was refractory, from a patient treated with antithyroid drugs. The sequence was obtained from a woman in her thirties or forties with Graves disease. The CDR3 nucleotides are TGCAGTGCTAGGGAGGTAGCGGGCTCTGGGGCCAACGTCCTGACTTTC. Amino acid sequence: CSAREVAGSGANVLTF.